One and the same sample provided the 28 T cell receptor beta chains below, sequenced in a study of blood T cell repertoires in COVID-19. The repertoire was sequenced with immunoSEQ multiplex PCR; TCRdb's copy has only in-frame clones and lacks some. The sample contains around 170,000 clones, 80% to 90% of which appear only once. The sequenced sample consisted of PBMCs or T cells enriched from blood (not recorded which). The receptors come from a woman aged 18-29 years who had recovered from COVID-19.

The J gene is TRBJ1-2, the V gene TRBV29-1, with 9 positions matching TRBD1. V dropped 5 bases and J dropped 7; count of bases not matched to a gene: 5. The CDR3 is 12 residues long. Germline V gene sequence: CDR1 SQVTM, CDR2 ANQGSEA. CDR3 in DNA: TGCAGCGTTCAGAACAGGGGGCTTGGCTACACCTTC. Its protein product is CSVQNRGLGYTF.

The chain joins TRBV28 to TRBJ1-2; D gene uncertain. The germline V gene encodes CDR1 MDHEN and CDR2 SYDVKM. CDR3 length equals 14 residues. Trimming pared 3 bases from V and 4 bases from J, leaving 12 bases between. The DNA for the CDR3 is TGTGCCAGCAGTTTCCGGCAGGTGCCCTATGGCTACACCTTC. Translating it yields CASSFRQVPYGYTF.

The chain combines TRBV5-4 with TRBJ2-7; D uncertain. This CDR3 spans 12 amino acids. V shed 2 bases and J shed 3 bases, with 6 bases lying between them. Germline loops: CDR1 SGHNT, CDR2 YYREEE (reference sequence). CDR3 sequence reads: CASSFSGYEQYF. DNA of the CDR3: TGTGCCAGCAGCTTTTCGGGCTACGAGCAGTACTTC.

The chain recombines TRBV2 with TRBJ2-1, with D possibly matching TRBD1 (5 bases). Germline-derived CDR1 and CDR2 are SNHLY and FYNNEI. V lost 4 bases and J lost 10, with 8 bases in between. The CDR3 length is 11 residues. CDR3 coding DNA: TGTGCCAGCAGTGGGACAACAGAGCAGTTCTTC. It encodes CASSGTTEQFF.

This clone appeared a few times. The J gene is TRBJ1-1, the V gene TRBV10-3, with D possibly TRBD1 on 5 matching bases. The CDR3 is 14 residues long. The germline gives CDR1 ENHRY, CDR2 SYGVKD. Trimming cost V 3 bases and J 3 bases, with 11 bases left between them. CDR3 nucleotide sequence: TGTGCCATCAGTGATAGGGTCAGGGACACTGAAGCTTTCTTT. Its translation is CAISDRVRDTEAFF.

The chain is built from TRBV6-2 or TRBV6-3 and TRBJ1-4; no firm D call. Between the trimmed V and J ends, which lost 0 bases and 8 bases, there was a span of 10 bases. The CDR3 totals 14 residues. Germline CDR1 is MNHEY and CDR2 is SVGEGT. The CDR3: CASSYSSTAEKLFF. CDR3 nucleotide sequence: TGTGCCAGCAGTTACTCGAGTACAGCAGAAAAACTGTTTTTT.

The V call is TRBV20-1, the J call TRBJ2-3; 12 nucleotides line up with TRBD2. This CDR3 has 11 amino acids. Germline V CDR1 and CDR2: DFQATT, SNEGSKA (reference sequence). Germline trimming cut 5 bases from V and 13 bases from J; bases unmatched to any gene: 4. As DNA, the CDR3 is TGCAGTGCTCCTCTAGCGGGAGGGGAGTATTTT. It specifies CSAPLAGGEYF.

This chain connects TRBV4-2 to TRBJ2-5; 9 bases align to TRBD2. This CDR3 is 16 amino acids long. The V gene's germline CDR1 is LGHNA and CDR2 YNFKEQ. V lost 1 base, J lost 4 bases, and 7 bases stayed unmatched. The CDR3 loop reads CASSQAGGGAGETQYF. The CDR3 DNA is TGTGCCAGCAGCCAAGCGGGCGGGGGGGCAGGAGAGACCCAGTACTTC.

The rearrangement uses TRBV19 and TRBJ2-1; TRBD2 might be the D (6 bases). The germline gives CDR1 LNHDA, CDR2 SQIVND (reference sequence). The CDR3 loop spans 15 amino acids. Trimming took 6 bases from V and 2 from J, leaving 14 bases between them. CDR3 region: CASRLATRTYNEQFF. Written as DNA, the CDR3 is TGTGCCAGTAGGTTGGCGACTAGGACCTACAATGAGCAGTTCTTC.

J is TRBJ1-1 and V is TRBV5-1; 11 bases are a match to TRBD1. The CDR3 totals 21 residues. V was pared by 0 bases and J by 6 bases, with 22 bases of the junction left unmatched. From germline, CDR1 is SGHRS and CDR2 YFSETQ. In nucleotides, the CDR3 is TGCGCCAGCAGCTTGGTTGGTTTTGGACAGACCCTAGGACAGGGGGCATCTGAAGCTTTCTTT. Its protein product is CASSLVGFGQTLGQGASEAFF.

The CDR3 coding sequence is TGTGCCAGCAGCTTATTCGGGGGGGAGAACACCGGGGAGCTGTTTTTT. This translates into CASSLFGGENTGELFF. The chain has TRBV11-3 and TRBJ2-2; 8 bases map to TRBD2. CDR3 length equals 16 residues. Trimming took 2 bases from V and 1 from J; bases not matched to a gene: 3. Germline CDR1 SGHNT, CDR2 YENEEA.

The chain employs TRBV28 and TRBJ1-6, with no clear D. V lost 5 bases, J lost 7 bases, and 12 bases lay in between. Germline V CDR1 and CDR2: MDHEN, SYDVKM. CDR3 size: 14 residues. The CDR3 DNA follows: TGTGCCAGCAGTCTAGGTGTGGTGAATTCACCCCTCCACTTT. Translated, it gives CASSLGVVNSPLHF.

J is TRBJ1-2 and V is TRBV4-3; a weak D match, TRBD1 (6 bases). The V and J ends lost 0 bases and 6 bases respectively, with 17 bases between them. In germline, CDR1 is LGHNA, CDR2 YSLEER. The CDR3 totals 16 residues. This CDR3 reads CASSQERGWGPDGYTF. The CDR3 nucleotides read TGCGCCAGCAGCCAAGAAAGGGGTTGGGGGCCGGATGGCTACACCTTC.

The CDR3 spells CASSLSTDGAKNIQYF. The CDR3 DNA sequence: TGTGCCAGCAGCTTATCCACAGACGGAGCCAAAAACATTCAGTACTTC. The chain uses TRBV7-2 and TRBJ2-4, with D unclear. The germline V and J ends were trimmed by 2 bases and 0 bases, with 11 bases remaining between them. Per germline, CDR1 SGHTA and CDR2 FQGNSA. CDR3 length: 16 residues.

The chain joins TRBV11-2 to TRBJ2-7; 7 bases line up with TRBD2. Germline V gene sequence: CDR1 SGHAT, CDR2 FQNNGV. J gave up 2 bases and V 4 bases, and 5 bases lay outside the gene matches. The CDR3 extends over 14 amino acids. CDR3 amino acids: CASSSLLAAYEQYF. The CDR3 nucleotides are TGTGCCAGCAGCTCACTTCTAGCGGCCTACGAGCAGTACTTC.

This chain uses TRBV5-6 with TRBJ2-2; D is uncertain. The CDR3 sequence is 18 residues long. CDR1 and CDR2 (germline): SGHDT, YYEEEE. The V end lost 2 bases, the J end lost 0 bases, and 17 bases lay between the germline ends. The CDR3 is CASSLLVLGASNTGELFF. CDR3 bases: TGTGCCAGCAGCTTACTCGTGCTTGGAGCCTCGAACACCGGGGAGCTGTTTTTT.

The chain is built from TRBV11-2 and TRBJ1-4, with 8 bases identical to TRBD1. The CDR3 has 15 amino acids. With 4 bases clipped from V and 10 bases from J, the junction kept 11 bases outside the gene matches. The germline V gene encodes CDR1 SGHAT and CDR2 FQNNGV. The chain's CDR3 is CASSSYDRGSAKLFF. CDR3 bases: TGTGCCAGCAGCTCGTATGACAGGGGCTCGGCAAAACTGTTTTTT.

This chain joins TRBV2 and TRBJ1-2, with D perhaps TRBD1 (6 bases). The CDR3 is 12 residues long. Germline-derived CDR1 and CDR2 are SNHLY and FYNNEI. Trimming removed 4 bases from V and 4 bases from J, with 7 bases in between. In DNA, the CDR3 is TGTGCCAGCAGTGCAGGGGTCTATGGCTACACCTTC. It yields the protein CASSAGVYGYTF.

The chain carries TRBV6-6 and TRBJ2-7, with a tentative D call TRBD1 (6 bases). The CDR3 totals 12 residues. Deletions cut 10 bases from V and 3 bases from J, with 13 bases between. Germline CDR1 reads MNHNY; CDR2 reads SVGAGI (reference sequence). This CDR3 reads CATRQADYEQYF. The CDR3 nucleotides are TGTGCCACCCGACAGGCCGACTACGAGCAGTACTTC.

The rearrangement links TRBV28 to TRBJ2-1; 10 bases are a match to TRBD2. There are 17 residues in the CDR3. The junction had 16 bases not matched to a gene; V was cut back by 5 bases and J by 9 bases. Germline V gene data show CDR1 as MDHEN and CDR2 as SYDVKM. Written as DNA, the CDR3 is TGTGCCAGCAGTAGTCCTAGCGGGAGTAGTCGGTTTCTTGAGCAGTTCTTC. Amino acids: CASSSPSGSSRFLEQFF.

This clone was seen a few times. In DNA form, the CDR3 reads TGTGCCAGCAGCTTAGGTGGGCGATACGAAAAACTGTTTTTT. It translates to CASSLGGRYEKLFF. V gene TRBV5-6 combines with J gene TRBJ1-4; no reliable D call. Germline values: CDR1 SGHDT, CDR2 YYEEEE. V shed 2 bases and J shed 8 bases, with 13 bases lying between them. The CDR3 extends over 14 amino acids.

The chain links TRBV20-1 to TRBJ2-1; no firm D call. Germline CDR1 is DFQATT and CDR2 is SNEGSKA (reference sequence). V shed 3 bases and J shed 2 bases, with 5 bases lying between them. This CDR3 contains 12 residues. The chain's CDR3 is CSASRAYNEQFF. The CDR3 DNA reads TGCAGTGCTAGTCGGGCCTACAATGAGCAGTTCTTC.

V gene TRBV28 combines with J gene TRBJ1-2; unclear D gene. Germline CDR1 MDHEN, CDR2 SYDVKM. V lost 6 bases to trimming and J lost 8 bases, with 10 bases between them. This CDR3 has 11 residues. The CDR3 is CASRESGGYTF. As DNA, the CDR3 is TGTGCCAGCAGGGAATCCGGGGGCTACACCTTC.

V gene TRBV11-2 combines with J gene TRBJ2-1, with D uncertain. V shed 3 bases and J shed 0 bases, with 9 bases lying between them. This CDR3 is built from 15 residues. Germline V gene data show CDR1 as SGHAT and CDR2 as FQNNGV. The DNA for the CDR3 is TGTGCCAGCAGCTTCTTCGTGAGCTCCTACAATGAGCAGTTCTTC. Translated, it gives CASSFFVSSYNEQFF.

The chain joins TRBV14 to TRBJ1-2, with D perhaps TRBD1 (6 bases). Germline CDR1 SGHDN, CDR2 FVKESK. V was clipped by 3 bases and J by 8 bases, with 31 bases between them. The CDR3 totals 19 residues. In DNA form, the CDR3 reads TGTGCCAGCAGCCACCCTCGGGGACACTCGGAAGAGGGTTTTTGCGGCTACACCTTC. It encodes CASSHPRGHSEEGFCGYTF. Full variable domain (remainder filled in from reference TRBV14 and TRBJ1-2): EAGVTQFPSHSVIEKGQTVTLRCDPISGHDNLYWYRRVMGKEIKFLLHFVKESKQDESGMPNNRFLAERTGGTYSTLKVQPAELEDSGVYFCASSHPRGHSEEGFCGYTFGSGTRLTVV.

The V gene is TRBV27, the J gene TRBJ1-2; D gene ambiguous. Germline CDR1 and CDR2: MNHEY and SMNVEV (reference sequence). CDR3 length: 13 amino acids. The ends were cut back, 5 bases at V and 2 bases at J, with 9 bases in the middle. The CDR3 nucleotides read TGTGCCAGCAGTCCCGCCAGAAACTATGGCTACACCTTC. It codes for CASSPARNYGYTF.

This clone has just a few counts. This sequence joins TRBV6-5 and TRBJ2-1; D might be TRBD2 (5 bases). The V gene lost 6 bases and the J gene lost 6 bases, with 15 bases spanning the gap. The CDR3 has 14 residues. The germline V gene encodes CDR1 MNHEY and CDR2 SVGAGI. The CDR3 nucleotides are TGTGCCAGCAGGCCCGGTTTGGCGGGCAATGAGCAGTTCTTC. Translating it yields CASRPGLAGNEQFF.

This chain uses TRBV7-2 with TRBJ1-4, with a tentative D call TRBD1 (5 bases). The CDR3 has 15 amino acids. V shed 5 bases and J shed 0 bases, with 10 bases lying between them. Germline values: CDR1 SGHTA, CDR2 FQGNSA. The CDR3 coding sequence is TGTGCCAGCAGCCAAACCAGGGCAACTAATGAAAAACTGTTTTTT. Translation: CASSQTRATNEKLFF.